Listed here are 8 T cell receptor beta chains from one sample, sequenced in a study of tumor-infiltrating lymphocytes in localized non-small cell lung cancer. Measured with immunoSEQ multiplex PCR; TCRdb has only the in-frame clones, and not every one. The sample includes 5,500 to 7,500 clones, roughly 77% of them seen just once. Sequences were obtained from uninvolved lung tissue not adjacent to the tumor. Receptors originate from a human donor with non-small cell lung cancer.

The rearrangement links TRBV7-9 to TRBJ1-1, with a weak D call TRBD1 (5 bases). Germline-derived CDR1 and CDR2 are SEHNR and FQNEAQ (reference sequence). The CDR3 has 16 amino acids. The V end lost 5 bases, the J end lost 0 bases, and 16 bases lay between the germline ends. The CDR3 DNA reads TGTGCCAGCAGCCCCTGGGGAGGGGTTATGAACACTGAAGCTTTCTTT. Its protein is CASSPWGGVMNTEAFF.

This clone was seen more than once but under ten times. This rearrangement joins TRBV5-1 to TRBJ1-1, with D uncertain. CDR1 and CDR2 from the germline V gene are SGHRS and YFSETQ. V was shortened by 2 bases and J by 1 base, with 12 bases between the two germline ends. There are 15 residues in the CDR3. The CDR3 sequence is CASSFVVGRNTEAFF. The CDR3 region has the DNA TGCGCCAGCAGCTTCGTGGTGGGGAGGAACACTGAAGCTTTCTTT. Using reference TRBV5-1 and TRBJ1-1 for the parts outside the CDR3, the full variable domain is KAGVTQTPRYLIKTRGQQVTLSCSPISGHRSVSWYQQTPGQGLQFLFEYFSETQRNKGNFPGRFSGRQFSNSRSEMNVSTLELGDSALYLCASSFVVGRNTEAFFGQGTRLTVV.

The V call is TRBV5-4, the J call TRBJ1-6, with a weak D call TRBD1 (5 bases). The CDR3 has 16 amino acids. Germline V CDR1 and CDR2: SGHNT, YYREEE (reference sequence). The V end lost 2 bases, the J end lost 7 bases, and 16 bases lay between the germline ends. The CDR3 region has the DNA TGTGCCAGCAGCTTATACGGGACGGAGAAGAATTCACCCCTCCACTTT. This codes for CASSLYGTEKNSPLHF.

The CDR3 loop is CASRQGVGTDTQYF. Written as DNA, the CDR3 is TGTGCCAGCAGACAGGGCGTTGGCACAGATACGCAGTATTTT. The chain recombines TRBV2 with TRBJ2-3; D may be TRBD1 (6 bases). The CDR3 sequence is 14 residues long. The germline CDR1 and CDR2 sequences are SNHLY and FYNNEI. V lost 6 bases and J lost 1, with 11 bases in between.

The genes are TRBV18 and TRBJ2-7; unclear D gene. The V end lost 0 bases, the J end lost 3 bases, and 6 bases lay between the germline ends. Germline V gene data show CDR1 as KGHSH and CDR2 as LQKENI. The CDR3 spans 13 residues. CDR3 protein: CASSPPYGYEQYF. Written as DNA, the CDR3 is TGTGCCAGCTCACCACCGTACGGCTACGAGCAGTACTTC. The full variable domain, in which reference TRBV18 and TRBJ2-7 provide the parts outside the CDR3, is NAGVMQNPRHLVRRRGQEARLRCSPMKGHSHVYWYRQLPEEGLKFMVYLQKENIIDESGMPKERFSAEFPKEGPSILRIQQVVRGDSAAYFCASSPPYGYEQYFGPGTRLTVT.

The chain carries TRBV9 and TRBJ2-2, with 14 bases identical to TRBD2. The CDR3 has 18 amino acids. Trimming cost V 3 bases and J 5 bases; bases outside gene matches: 9. Per the germline V gene, CDR1 is SGDLS and CDR2 is YYNGEE. The CDR3 region has the DNA TGTGCCAGCAGCGGAAGACTAGCGGGAGGGCCGCGGACCGGGGAGCTGTTTTTT. It is translated as CASSGRLAGGPRTGELFF.

The DNA for the CDR3 is TGCGCCAGCAGCCGAAAAGGGACTAGCGGGGGGTCGTGGTACACAGATACGCAGTATTTT. This gives the protein CASSRKGTSGGSWYTDTQYF. The chain has TRBV5-1 and TRBJ2-3; TRBD2 matches at 15 bases. V trimming: 4 bases; J trimming: 2 bases; junction bases outside the gene matches: 14. Germline values: CDR1 SGHRS, CDR2 YFSETQ. The CDR3 spans 20 residues.

The chain uses TRBV6-5 and TRBJ1-5; D perhaps matches TRBD1 (6 bases). The CDR3 loop spans 15 amino acids. In germline, CDR1 is MNHEY, CDR2 SVGAGI. Trimming stripped 6 bases from V and 2 bases from J, with 14 bases between. The DNA of the CDR3 is TGTGCCAGCAGGCCCACAGGGTCGCGCAATCAGCCCCAGCATTTT. Its translation is CASRPTGSRNQPQHF.